This TCR beta chain was sequenced during a study of blood T cell repertoires in COVID-19. As for the study in general: The samples span acute and convalescent COVID-19 from the United States, Italy and Spain. In each case, the material was cDNA or gDNA derived from T cells, B-cell-depleted T cells, or PBMCs.

Followed longitudinally, the Seattle patients had been enrolled during active infection. How the authors handled the data: Reference gene primer amplification in the assay estimated nucleated cell counts. Generated by immunoSEQ multiplex PCR, the TCRdb table keeps only in-frame clones and is missing some. V, J and clone size are taken as reported in that table, and D and trimming were inferred from the DNA itself. The sample gives 500,000 to 600,000 clones, approximately 91% of which show up once; about 8.2% is in the top ten. V was clipped by 6 bases and J by 2 bases, with 10 bases between them. CDR1 and CDR2 (germline): MDHEN, SYDVKM. The CDR3 contains 13 residues.

This TCR derives from a woman aged 45-60 years with COVID-19, enrolled during active disease. Input material: peripheral blood. The rearrangement links TRBV28 to TRBJ1-2; perhaps TRBD1 as D (6 bases). The DNA for the CDR3 is TGTGCCAGCAGCTTGGACAGAAACTATGGCTACACCTTC. Translating gives CASSLDRNYGYTF.